This T cell receptor beta chain originates from a study of T-cell reconstitution after alpha-beta-depleted transplantation in children. Overall study findings and caveats: As was reported, about two months after transplant, alpha-beta T cells came from several hundred expanded graft clones.

Many counts were recorded for this clonotype. Its specificity is not known. During its preparation, the TCRbeta library received unique molecular identifiers. TCRdb itself ran the PCR reads through MiXCR, one entry per CDR3 protein. The table records some 15,000 distinct CDR3 sequences, about 4.7% of them present only once. The source was PBMCs, collected before TCRalphabeta/CD19-depleted stem cell transplant. This sequence originates from a boy aged 5-17 years with acute lymphoblastic leukemia, due to receive a stem cell transplant.

The CDR3 coding sequence is TGTGCCAGCAGCTGGACAGGGGCCGGGAATGGCTACACCTTC. Residues: CASSWTGAGNGYTF. V gene TRBV11-2 combines with J gene TRBJ1-2; TRBD1 aligns across 9 bases. The CDR3 spans 14 residues. Per germline, CDR1 SGHAT and CDR2 FQNNGV. The V gene end was trimmed by 4 bases and the J gene end by 6 bases; junction bases not matched to a gene: 6.